This TCR beta chain was recovered during a study of T cell repertoires in cytomegalovirus infection. Whole-study findings and limits: In two of eight donors, the top clonotype was HLA-C-restricted CMV-specific.

Trimming left V 4 bases short and J 5 bases short, with 10 bases between. Per the germline V gene, CDR1 is SGHDN and CDR2 is FVKESK. The CDR3 totals 13 residues. TCRdb ran MiXCR on the reads and lists one entry per CDR3 protein. Altogether about 700,000 distinct CDR3 sequences are present, around a third being singletons, with the ten largest covering roughly 18%. Points on this clonotype: Its target is unknown.

Sequenced here: cultured PBMCs, sampled from culture after CMV antigen stimulation. This sequence joins TRBV14 and TRBJ2-3; D possibly corresponds to TRBD1 (6 bases). This sequence originates from a human donor in good health (CMV status not recorded). Some clones in this sample may be carry-over from other donors' samples. The CDR3 DNA sequence: TGTGCCAGCAGCCTTCAGGGGCTAGATACGCAGTATTTT. This codes for CASSLQGLDTQYF.